This T cell receptor (beta chain) was retrieved from a study of cytomegalovirus exposure and HLA in healthy donors. Turning to the study itself: A later analysis reported the same platform for the 110 or so validation repertoires and the approximately 700 first-cohort repertoires.

Findings of the study overall: Cytomegalovirus status was reportedly diagnosed by the classifier with high sensitivity and specificity. A list of more than 150 TCR beta chains associated with cytomegalovirus was given.

The V gene lost 7 bases and the J gene lost 3 bases, with 19 bases spanning the gap. There are 17 residues in the CDR3. The germline V gene has CDR1 SNHLY and CDR2 FYNNEI. The assay was immunoSEQ multiplex PCR, and TCRdb's table has in-frame clones only and misses some. The data contain 150,000 to 200,000 clones, 96% of them singletons. A 120-subject validation cohort, separate from the 666-subject first cohort, supplied the donors. On this clone: The target antigen is unknown.

The chain links TRBV2 to TRBJ2-6; weak D call: TRBD1 (5 bases). Material for sequencing was PBMCs. This TCR was recovered from a woman between 18 and 30 years old in good health and CMV-seronegative. The CDR3 sequence: CASTRDQGNSGANVLTF. CDR3 coding DNA: TGTGCCAGCACCAGAGATCAGGGAAATAGTGGGGCCAACGTCCTGACTTTC.